A single sample gave rise to the 15 T cell receptor beta chains below, sequenced in a study of blood T cell repertoires in COVID-19 (dated by TCRdb to 2018 to 2021). Library preparation used the immunoSEQ multiplex PCR assay. The source is immuneACCESS, and TCRdb retained only in-frame sequences with V and J called. Part of the clones is not carried over; for the studies checked, unresolved V genes explain less than half of this, and the remainder is unexplained. Here the sample has around 130,000 clones; around 86% occur a single time. Of the sample, about 4.5% is held by the ten largest clones. The specimen was peripheral blood. The receptors were gathered from a man aged 40-49 years with acute or convalescent COVID-19.

The chain combines TRBV5-6 with TRBJ1-2, with 7 bases that match TRBD1. Germline trimming cut 4 bases from V and 5 bases from J; bases unmatched to any gene: 8. Germline assignment: CDR1 SGHDT and CDR2 YYEEEE. The CDR3 loop spans 14 amino acids. CDR3 sequence reads: CASSGQESLYGYTF. As DNA, the CDR3 is TGTGCCAGCAGCGGACAGGAGTCCCTTTATGGCTACACCTTC.

This rearrangement joins TRBV6-1 to TRBJ1-1; D remains unclear. CDR1 is MNHNS, CDR2 SASEGT, per germline. The CDR3 is 18 amino acids. V lost 2 bases to trimming and J lost 1 base, with 20 bases between them. The CDR3 bases are TGTGCCAGCAGTGAAAAGGTCGGGATCGCAGGTAGGAACACTGAAGCTTTCTTT. It translates to CASSEKVGIAGRNTEAFF.

This rearrangement joins TRBV6-6 to TRBJ1-4, with TRBD1 identical over 8 bases. The CDR3 contains 17 residues. Per the germline V gene, CDR1 is MNHNY and CDR2 is SVGAGI (reference sequence). V shed 5 bases, J shed 8 bases, and the junction held 16 bases outside the gene matches. The DNA of the CDR3 is TGTGCCAGCAGTCCCTCCTTGGTGCAGGGGGCATGGGAAAAACTGTTTTTT. Translated, it gives CASSPSLVQGAWEKLFF.

The rearrangement links TRBV6-6 to TRBJ1-5; D is undetermined. This CDR3 contains 15 residues. The V and J ends lost 2 bases and 3 bases respectively, with 11 bases between them. CDR1 MNHNY and CDR2 SVGAGI come from the germline V gene (reference sequence). CDR3 bases: TGTGCCAGCAGTTACGGTGGGCAGGACAATCAGCCCCAGCATTTT. Its translation is CASSYGGQDNQPQHF.

The J gene is TRBJ2-1, the V gene TRBV7-2; 14 bases are shared with TRBD2. The CDR3 extends over 16 amino acids. Losses at the gene ends were 5 bases for V and 8 bases for J; bases not matched to a gene: 8. From germline, CDR1 is SGHTA and CDR2 FQGNSA. CDR3 nucleotides: TGTGCCAGCAGCCCAACCGGACTAGCGGGAGGTTATGAGCAGTTCTTC. This codes for CASSPTGLAGGYEQFF.

J is TRBJ2-7 and V is TRBV19; TRBD1 aligns across 8 bases. This CDR3 is built from 15 residues. The V and J ends lost 5 bases and 3 bases, in that order; junction bases with no gene match: 9. Germline CDR1 LNHDA, CDR2 SQIVND (reference sequence). CDR3 loop: CASSPLDRAGYEQYF. The CDR3, as DNA: TGTGCCAGTAGTCCTTTGGACAGGGCGGGCTACGAGCAGTACTTC.

The chain links TRBV4-1 to TRBJ2-7, with 8 positions matching TRBD2. This CDR3 is built from 15 residues. V dropped 1 base and J dropped 4; count of bases not matched to a gene: 6. Per germline, CDR1 MGHRA and CDR2 YSYEKL. DNA for the CDR3: TGCGCCAGCAGCCAAGGGTTGCGGGAGGCGTACGAGCAGTACTTC. Its protein product is CASSQGLREAYEQYF.

A single count supports this clone. The genes are TRBV9 and TRBJ1-6; D possibly corresponds to TRBD1 (5 bases). The CDR3 consists of 15 residues. The germline CDR1 and CDR2 sequences are SGDLS and YYNGEE. Trimming stripped 2 bases from V and 7 bases from J, with 13 bases between. The CDR3 region is CASSVESGGNSPLHF. CDR3 DNA: TGTGCCAGCAGCGTTGAGAGCGGGGGGAATTCACCCCTCCACTTT.

The chain employs TRBV19 and TRBJ2-7; 10 nucleotides match TRBD1. V was clipped by 3 bases and J by 4 bases; unmatched bases: 6. The CDR3 runs 15 residues. Germline lookup yields CDR1 LNHDA and CDR2 SQIVND (reference sequence). The CDR3 DNA follows: TGTGCCAGTAGTATCCGGCCGGGACAGGGGTACGAGCAGTACTTC. Encoded protein: CASSIRPGQGYEQYF.

The chain links TRBV18 to TRBJ1-1; D is ambiguous. Per the germline V gene, CDR1 is KGHSH and CDR2 is LQKENI. V lost 5 bases and J 4 bases, leaving 11 bases between the germline ends. There are 13 residues in the CDR3. The CDR3 DNA follows: TGTGCCAGCTCATCAAAAGCTCCCACTGAAGCTTTCTTT. This codes for CASSSKAPTEAFF.

The gene calls are TRBV23-1 and TRBJ1-4, with a possible D match to TRBD1 (6 bases). TRBV23-1 is an ORF, with its function uncertain. With 7 bases removed from V and 8 bases from J, the gap between germline ends came to 20 bases. The CDR3 runs to 15 residues. CDR3 protein: CASISREQGGEKLFF. The DNA of the CDR3 is TGCGCCAGCATCTCAAGGGAACAGGGTGGGGAAAAACTGTTTTTT.

V gene TRBV25-1 combines with J gene TRBJ2-5; 8 positions agree with TRBD1. The CDR3 extends over 17 amino acids. Germline lookup yields CDR1 MGHDK and CDR2 SYGVNS. Trimming cost V 4 bases and J 5 bases; bases outside gene matches: 15. The CDR3 nucleotides read TGTGCCAGCAGTGGCCGGGGACAGGAGAGGGATACGGAGACCCAGTACTTC. It yields the protein CASSGRGQERDTETQYF. The variable domain in full, with the rest retrieved from reference TRBV25-1 and TRBJ2-5, is EADIYQTPRYLVIGTGKKITLECSQTMGHDKMYWYQQDPGMELHLIHYSYGVNSTEKGDLSSESTVSRIRTEHFPLTLESARPSHTSQYLCASSGRGQERDTETQYFGPGTRLLVL.

The rearrangement joins TRBV6-1 to TRBJ2-6, with 8 positions matching TRBD1. CDR1 and CDR2 from the germline V gene are MNHNS and SASEGT. CDR3 length equals 22 residues. The junction had 21 bases not matched to a gene; V was cut back by 2 bases and J by 3 bases. The CDR3 loop reads CASSEFKYLGLTTGDGANVLTF. The CDR3 bases are TGTGCCAGCAGTGAATTCAAATATCTGGGACTCACGACAGGGGATGGGGCCAACGTCCTGACTTTC.

In its sample, this clone was seen once. The chain has TRBV3-1 (or the pseudogene TRBV3-2) and TRBJ2-1, with TRBD2 matching over 7 bases. The CDR3 spans 15 residues. CDR1 is LGHDT and CDR2 is YNNKEL in the germline V gene (reference sequence). Trimming took 2 bases from V and 4 from J; bases not matched to a gene: 5. The CDR3, as DNA: TGTGCCAGCAGCCAAAACCCGGGGGGTTACAATGAGCAGTTCTTC. Its translation is CASSQNPGGYNEQFF.

This clone has only a few counts. The rearrangement uses TRBV10-1 and TRBJ2-3; 16 nucleotides line up with TRBD2. J was trimmed by 2 bases and V by 8 bases; bases with no gene match: 25. CDR1 and CDR2 (germline): WNHNN, SYGVQD (reference sequence). This CDR3 region has 23 residues. The CDR3 reads CASGPVTTNTGTSGRAHTDTQYF. Here the CDR3 DNA reads TGCGCCAGCGGACCCGTAACTACTAATACCGGGACTAGCGGGAGGGCCCACACAGATACGCAGTATTTT.